This T cell receptor (beta chain) was sequenced in a study of blood T cell repertoires in COVID-19. Study information: Samples came from the United States, Italy and Spain, spanning acute and convalescent COVID-19. PBMCs, B-cell-depleted T cells, or T cells were the source of the cDNA or gDNA that made up the material.

Germline CDR1 and CDR2: LGHDT and YNNKEL (reference sequence). The trim removed 1 base at V and 7 bases at J, leaving 3 bases unmatched. The CDR3 is made up of 13 amino acids. Original methodology: Researchers report that nucleated cell counts were estimated from reference gene primer amplification. Profiled with immunoSEQ multiplex PCR; TCRdb holds only in-frame clones, not every one. The V and J calls and clone size come from that table; D and trimming were worked out from the DNA. The data show 310,000 or so clones, 86% seen once. This chain uses TRBV3-1 (or the pseudogene TRBV3-2) with TRBJ1-1, with 7 bases lining up with TRBD1. The TCR comes from a woman aged 45-65 years with acute or convalescent COVID-19. Sequencing was carried out using peripheral blood. The CDR3 nucleotides read TGTGCCAGCAGCCAAGCCCGGACAGGTGAAGCTTTCTTT. It translates to CASSQARTGEAFF.